The 14 T cell receptor beta chains listed next were all sequenced from one sample in a study of post-analysis software for immune sequencing data. The study, taken as a whole, reports: The five TRBV segments detected at higher frequency in patients than in controls included TRBV5-6, TRBV5-1 and TRBV20-1.

Prepared libraries of TCR beta cDNA carried unique molecular identifiers. A single record per CDR3 protein comes from TCRdb applying MiXCR to the PCR reads. The sample includes about 460,000 distinct CDR3 sequences, under 55% of them seen just once. What these receptors recognize is not known. The specimen sequenced was blood. The source is a girl aged 10 to 17 with multiple sclerosis.

This clonotype was found a few times. No DNA is shown, since the ends of the CDR3 on it are uncertain; the CDR3 is the one TCRdb lists. V usage is TRBV5-1 and J usage is TRBJ2-5. The CDR3 length equals 15 residues, ends included. CDR1 and CDR2 (germline): SGHRS, YFSETQ. CDR3 residues: CASRYEQYFGLEQYF.

The chain carries TRBV7-2 and TRBJ1-4; a weak D match, TRBD1 (5 bases). The germline V and J ends were trimmed by 5 bases and 7 bases, with 14 bases remaining between them. The CDR3 has 14 amino acids. Germline V gene lookup returns CDR1 SGHTA and CDR2 FQGNSA. The chain's CDR3 is CASSPGAGTEKLFF. The CDR3 DNA is TGTGCCAGCAGCCCCGGGGCAGGGACTGAAAAACTGTTTTTT. Combining the CDR3 with reference TRBV7-2 and TRBJ1-4 gives the whole variable domain GAGVSQSPSNKVTEKGKDVELRCDPISGHTALYWYRQSLGQGLEFLIYFQGNSAPDKSGLPSDRFSAERTGGSVSTLTIQRTQQEDSAVYLCASSPGAGTEKLFFGSGTQLSVL.

This clonotype showed up just a few times. The rearrangement joins TRBV28 to TRBJ2-5; D tentatively reads TRBD1 or TRBD2 (5 bases each). The DNA matches TRBJ2-7 better at its end, which makes the J call doubtful. The CDR3 is 11 residues long. The germline V gene encodes CDR1 MDHEN and CDR2 SYDVKM. CDR3 DNA: TGTGCCATAGGGGACCGGAACGAGCAGTACTTC. Its protein is CAIGDRNEQYF.

The chain uses TRBV29-1 and TRBJ2-5; possible D gene TRBD2, 6 bases. The CDR3 is 15 amino acids. The germline CDR1 and CDR2 sequences are SQVTM and ANQGSEA. Trimming removed 7 bases from V and 5 bases from J, with 23 bases in between. The CDR3 region is CSAGDPGLTVETQYF. CDR3 bases: TGCAGCGCAGGAGATCCGGGACTCACGGTTGAGACCCAGTACTTC. Full variable domain (missing parts from reference TRBV29-1 and TRBJ2-5): SAVISQKPSRDICQRGTSLTIQCQVDSQVTMMFWYRQQPGQSLTLIATANQGSEATYESGFVIDKFPISRPNLTFSTLTVSNMSPEDSSIYLCSAGDPGLTVETQYFGPGTRLLVL.

The rearrangement links TRBV3-1 to TRBJ2-3, with a possible D match to TRBD1 (6 bases). Germline V gene sequence: CDR1 LGHDT, CDR2 YNNKEL (reference sequence). The CDR3 contains 16 residues. V was pared by 4 bases and J by 0 bases, with 14 bases between. CDR3 residues: CASSPAAGASTDTQYF. CDR3 bases: TGTGCCAGCAGCCCCGCGGCAGGGGCTAGCACAGATACGCAGTATTTT.

This clonotype was counted between two and nine times. This sequence joins TRBV20-1 and TRBJ2-1, with 11 bases that match TRBD2. The CDR3 loop spans 15 amino acids. V was pared by 3 bases and J by 8 bases, with 9 bases of the junction left unmatched. Germline V lookup: CDR1 DFQATT, CDR2 SNEGSKA (reference sequence). CDR3 sequence: CSASSGRAGGHEQFF. In nucleotides, the CDR3 is TGCAGTGCTAGTAGCGGGAGGGCCGGGGGCCATGAGCAGTTCTTC.

V and J are TRBV5-1 and TRBJ2-5, with TRBD1 matching 7 bases. This CDR3 has 14 amino acids. Germline assignment: CDR1 SGHRS and CDR2 YFSETQ. Trimming cost V 4 bases and J 2 bases; bases outside gene matches: 5. The DNA of the CDR3 is TGCGCCAGCAGCCCCTTGACAGGGCAAGAGACCCAGTACTTC. It codes for CASSPLTGQETQYF.

This clonotype occurred once. This sequence joins TRBV5-5 and TRBJ1-2, with a tentative D call TRBD1 (6 bases). Germline CDR1 SGHKS, CDR2 YYEKEE (reference sequence). This CDR3 is 13 amino acids long. The V and J ends lost 1 base and 8 bases respectively, with 12 bases between them. The CDR3 region is CASSLITGRGYTF. The CDR3 bases are TGTGCCAGCAGCTTGATAACAGGGCGAGGCTACACCTTC. The variable domain in full, completed from reference TRBV5-5 and TRBJ1-2, reads DAGVTQSPTHLIKTRGQQVTLRCSPISGHKSVSWYQQVLGQGPQFIFQYYEKEERGRGNFPDRFSARQFPNYSSELNVNALLLGDSALYLCASSLITGRGYTFGSGTRLTVV.

DNA of the CDR3: TGTGCCAGCAGCCTCCCTCTCGGGACAAAGCAAGAGACCCAGTACTTC. This gives the protein CASSLPLGTKQETQYF. This sequence joins TRBV7-9 and TRBJ2-5; D perhaps matches TRBD1 (6 bases). Germline V gene sequence: CDR1 SEHNR, CDR2 FQNEAQ (reference sequence). The CDR3 runs to 16 residues. Trimming cost V 5 bases and J 2 bases, with 18 bases left between them. Full variable domain (remainder filled in from reference TRBV7-9 and TRBJ2-5): DTGVSQNPRHKITKRGQNVTFRCDPISEHNRLYWYRQTLGQGPEFLTYFQNEAQLEKSRLLSDRFSAERPKGSFSTLEIQRTEQGDSAMYLCASSLPLGTKQETQYFGPGTRLLVL.

The table lists this clonotype with a few counts. V gene TRBV4-3 combines with J gene TRBJ2-7; D gene uncertain. Germline CDR1 and CDR2: LGHNA and YSLEER. Trimming left V 4 bases short and J 3 bases short, with 19 bases between. The CDR3 is 16 residues long. CDR3 region: CASSPAFSDGNYEQYF. CDR3 DNA sequence: TGCGCCAGCAGCCCAGCGTTTTCGGACGGAAACTACGAGCAGTACTTC.

V and J are TRBV6-6 and TRBJ1-2; 9 bases map to TRBD1. Germline CDR1 is MNHNY and CDR2 is SVGAGI (reference sequence). Trimming took 4 bases from V and 4 from J; bases not matched to a gene: 7. The CDR3 runs to 15 residues. CDR3 loop: CASSSRQGEGYGYTF. The CDR3 DNA sequence: TGTGCCAGCAGTTCCAGACAGGGGGAGGGCTATGGCTACACCTTC.

This clonotype was detected a few times. V gene TRBV6-5 combines with J gene TRBJ1-4, with TRBD1 as a possible D gene (5 bases). The V end was cut by 5 bases, the J end by 7 bases, with 17 bases between. From germline, CDR1 is MNHEY and CDR2 SVGAGI. The CDR3 has 15 residues. This CDR3 reads CASSPSGRGGEKLFF. The CDR3 DNA follows: TGTGCCAGCAGTCCTTCCGGGAGGGGCGGTGAAAAACTGTTTTTT.

This chain links TRBV7-9 with TRBJ1-5, with unresolved D. The germline V gene has CDR1 SEHNR and CDR2 FQNEAQ (reference sequence). V lost 5 bases to trimming and J lost 2 bases, with 16 bases between them. This CDR3 contains 16 residues. The DNA for the CDR3 is TGTGCCAGCAGCCCTACGGGAGGGCCCCGCAATCAGCCCCAGCATTTT. Encoded protein: CASSPTGGPRNQPQHF.

This chain joins TRBV5-1 and TRBJ2-1, with D perhaps matching TRBD2 (6 bases). The CDR3 loop spans 14 amino acids. V was shortened by 1 base and J by 6 bases, with 11 bases between the two germline ends. Germline V gene sequence: CDR1 SGHRS, CDR2 YFSETQ. The CDR3 region is CASSLIGSGNEQFF. The CDR3 coding sequence is TGCGCCAGCAGCTTGATCGGGAGTGGCAATGAGCAGTTCTTC.